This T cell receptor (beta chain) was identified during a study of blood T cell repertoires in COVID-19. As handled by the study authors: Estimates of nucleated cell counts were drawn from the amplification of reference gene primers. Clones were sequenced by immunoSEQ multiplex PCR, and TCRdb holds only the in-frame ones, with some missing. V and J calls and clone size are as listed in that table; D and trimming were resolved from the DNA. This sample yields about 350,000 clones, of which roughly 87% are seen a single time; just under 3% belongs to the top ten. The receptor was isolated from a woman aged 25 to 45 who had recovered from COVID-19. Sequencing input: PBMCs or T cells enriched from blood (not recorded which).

The CDR3 reads CASSLDYGTGVKYSNQPQHF. The CDR3 DNA sequence: TGTGCCAGCAGCTTAGATTACGGGACAGGGGTTAAATATAGCAATCAGCCCCAGCATTTT. The V and J genes are TRBV7-8 and TRBJ1-5; 10 bases are a match to TRBD1. Germline V gives CDR1 SGHVS, CDR2 FQNEAQ. The CDR3 sequence is 20 residues long. V lost 1 base, J lost 0 bases, and 12 bases stayed unmatched.